The T cell receptor beta chain under discussion was sequenced for a study of OX40 agonist ivuxolimab in advanced cancers. A note on the overall study: Ivuxolimab was a fully human IgG2 agonistic monoclonal antibody targeting the costimulatory receptor OX40 (CD134). Intravenous ivuxolimab was administered to patients every 2 weeks at six dose levels: 0.01, 0.1, 0.3, 1.5, 3 and 10 mg/kg. Among the roughly 50 dose-escalation patients, approximately 20 had hepatocellular carcinoma, around 15 melanoma, 9 renal cell carcinoma and 9 head and neck cancer. A male proportion of under 85% and a mean age of 60 years, ranging from about 20 to 79, were recorded for the dose-escalation cohort. Patients were allowed to have had prior anti-PD-1, anti-PD-L1 or anti-CTLA-4 therapy, and 40% of the dose-escalation patients had been treated with checkpoint inhibitors. Partial responses occurred in three dose-escalation patients: two with cutaneous melanoma and one with hepatocellular carcinoma. Peripheral TCRbeta sequencing was intended to test whether TCR sequence diversity was altered and clonal T-cell expansion was caused by ivuxolimab. The monotherapy dose-escalation portion (N of about 50 patients) of the phase I ivuxolimab trial is reported in the paper. Overall study results and their limits: Antigen specificity was not determined for the clonally expanded peripheral T cells. After ivuxolimab, CD8+ T cells had more expanded clones than CD4+ T cells on average. Low levels of normalized T-cell clonal expansion were also seen in some nonresponding patients. Partial responders in the 0.1-3.0 mg/kg groups had among the lowest normalized peripheral clonal expansion, especially among CD8+ T cells. At doses of 0.1 to 3.0 mg/kg, clonal expansion of both CD4+ and CD8+ T cells in blood was seen between baseline and week 6.

V has 3 bases trimmed and J has 2 bases trimmed; junction bases matching no gene number 6. Reading the germline V gene gives CDR1 SGHTA and CDR2 FQGNSA. Counted from cysteine to phenylalanine, this CDR3 has 16 amino acids. Only the CDR3 DNA stays, 48 bases, in frame from base 1. Worth noting for this clone: Its antigen specificity is not known. No quality values exist for individual bases; no much larger clone is one base distant.

For sequencing of the TCRbeta CDR3 region, genomic DNA was extracted from the sorted cells. The immunoSEQ Assay was used for sequencing of TCRbeta CDR3 regions. TCRdb took over this immuneACCESS table, retaining in-frame rearrangements with V and J assigned. Such tables are incomplete; in checked studies, under half of the missing clones stem from an unresolved V gene, and the remainder is unexplained. For this sample the table gives 20,000 to 30,000 clones, of which 77% were detected only once. Jointly, the top ten make up just over 2% of the sample. The trial excluded patients who had a history of autoimmune disease or who were on systemic immunosuppression. In every dose cohort, peripheral blood was drawn for TCR sequencing at baseline, cycle 4 day 1, and cycle 7 day 1. Samples came from an open-label, multicenter, first-in-human phase I dose-escalation trial of ivuxolimab. Adults with locally advanced or metastatic melanoma, renal cell, hepatocellular, or head and neck squamous cell carcinoma were enrolled in the trial. CD4+ and CD8+ T cells were sorted separately from peripheral blood before TCR sequencing.

This TCR came from an adult with an advanced solid tumor such as melanoma, head and neck, liver or kidney cancer. Sequencing used CD4+ or CD8+ T cells sorted from blood, obtained in a trial of the OX40 agonist ivuxolimab. The rearrangement joined TRBV7-2 to TRBJ2-7, with 11 junctional bases fitting TRBD1. The CDR3 region: CASSLNRDRGTYEQYF. The DNA reads as follows: TGTGCCAGCAGCTTGAACCGGGACAGGGGGACCTACGAGCAGTACTTC.